A single sample is the source of the 24 T cell receptor beta chains below, sequenced in a study of T-cell reconstitution after alpha-beta-depleted transplantation in children. Unique molecular identifiers were used in preparing the TCRbeta library. TCRdb re-derived calls from the PCR reads in MiXCR, one entry per CDR3 protein. The sample lists approximately 110,000 distinct CDR3 sequences; under 25% were seen once. Here the sequenced sample was PBMCs, mostly from graft donor cells, taken 180 days after TCRalphabeta/CD19-depleted stem cell transplant. These receptors originate from a male patient between 2 and 10 years old who had a stem cell transplant for chronic granulomatous disease, so the T cells may come from the graft donor.

This clonotype has more than one count but fewer than ten. This chain uses TRBV5-1 with TRBJ2-1; 10 bases line up with TRBD1. This CDR3 region has 16 residues. Germline assignment: CDR1 SGHRS and CDR2 YFSETQ. Unmatched junction bases numbered 9, after V lost 0 bases and J lost 9 bases. CDR3 sequence reads: CASSLGGDRGRVEQFF. As DNA, the CDR3 is TGCGCCAGCAGCTTGGGTGGGGACAGGGGTCGAGTTGAGCAGTTCTTC.

This clonotype was picked up many times. V is TRBV12-3 or TRBV12-4 and J is TRBJ2-7; 9 bases agree with TRBD1. Germline trimming cut 6 bases from V and 3 bases from J; bases unmatched to any gene: 6. CDR3 size: 14 residues. The CDR3 region has the DNA TGTGCCAGCAGGAACGGACAGGGGAGCTACGAGCAGTACTTC. Translating it yields CASRNGQGSYEQYF.

This clonotype has only a few counts. V is TRBV18 and J is TRBJ1-1; tentative D call: TRBD1 (5 bases). Per germline, CDR1 KGHSH and CDR2 LQKENI. V shed 6 bases and J shed 4 bases, with 9 bases lying between them. CDR3 length: 12 residues. The CDR3: CASSGRGTEAFF. The DNA of the CDR3 is TGTGCCAGCTCCGGTAGGGGCACTGAAGCTTTCTTT.

This chain joins TRBV14 and TRBJ2-7; tentatively, D is TRBD1 (10 bases). Trimming removed 4 bases at V and 0 bases at J, with 22 bases between. The CDR3 runs 18 residues. Germline assignment: CDR1 SGHDN and CDR2 FVKESK. The CDR3 sequence: CASSLRDRGLAYSYEQYF. The CDR3 bases are TGTGCCAGCAGCCTTAGGGACAGGGGACTAGCCTACTCCTACGAGCAGTACTTC. Variable domain in full (rest from reference TRBV14 and TRBJ2-7): EAGVTQFPSHSVIEKGQTVTLRCDPISGHDNLYWYRRVMGKEIKFLLHFVKESKQDESGMPNNRFLAERTGGTYSTLKVQPAELEDSGVYFCASSLRDRGLAYSYEQYFGPGTRLTVT.

This clonotype occurred many times. The rearrangement joins TRBV20-1 to TRBJ1-3; D is undetermined. Between the trimmed V and J ends, which lost 6 bases and 0 bases, there was a span of 6 bases. Per germline, CDR1 DFQATT and CDR2 SNEGSKA (reference sequence). This CDR3 comprises 12 residues. CDR3 loop: CSAGISGNTIYF. The CDR3 nucleotides are TGCAGTGCCGGAATCTCTGGAAACACCATATATTTT.

This clonotype has at least ten counts. The genes are TRBV4-3 and TRBJ1-5, with no clear D. The CDR3 is made up of 14 amino acids. The germline CDR1 and CDR2 sequences are LGHNA and YSLEER. With 0 bases removed from V and 8 bases from J, the gap between germline ends came to 11 bases. The CDR3 sequence: CASSQDAALKPQHF. The CDR3 DNA follows: TGCGCCAGCAGCCAAGATGCGGCTTTAAAGCCCCAGCATTTT.

This clonotype appeared a few times. The chain has TRBV7-9 and TRBJ2-7; the D call may be TRBD1 or TRBD2 (5 bases each). The V gene's germline CDR1 is SEHNR and CDR2 FQNEAQ (reference sequence). V was pared by 3 bases and J by 2 bases, with 11 bases between. The CDR3 consists of 14 residues. The CDR3 region has the DNA TGTGCCAGCAGCTTTGATAGGGGAGCCTACGAGCAGTACTTC. Residues: CASSFDRGAYEQYF.

On this clonotype: It may be a read error: a sequence one base away is much more abundant. The V and J genes are TRBV5-6 and TRBJ2-1; the D gene is possibly TRBD1 (6 bases). Trimming stripped 4 bases from V and 8 bases from J, with 13 bases between. Germline V gene sequence: CDR1 SGHDT, CDR2 YYEEEE. The CDR3 totals 13 residues. The DNA of the CDR3 is TGTGCCAGCAGCCCCGAACAGGGTTATGAGCAGTTCTTC. Translated, it gives CASSPEQGYEQFF.

V is TRBV20-1 and J is TRBJ1-1, with unresolved D. V was trimmed by 4 bases and J by 4 bases, leaving 10 bases between them. The germline CDR1 and CDR2 sequences are DFQATT and SNEGSKA (reference sequence). The CDR3 extends over 12 amino acids. The CDR3, as DNA: TGCAGTGCTAACCCGGGAAGCACTGAAGCTTTCTTT. The encoded protein is CSANPGSTEAFF.

This clonotype was detected a few times. The V and J genes are TRBV12-3 or TRBV12-4 and TRBJ2-7, with a possible D match to TRBD2 (5 bases). V was trimmed by 3 bases and J by 0 bases, leaving 9 bases between them. CDR3 size: 14 residues. CDR3 in DNA: TGTGCCAGCAGTTTCACGGGATCCTCCTACGAGCAGTACTTC. Its protein product is CASSFTGSSYEQYF.

This clonotype was seen only a few times. The V call is TRBV20-1, the J call TRBJ2-1, with 9 positions matching TRBD2. The CDR3 has 16 amino acids. With V trimmed by 0 bases and J by 4 bases, 7 bases remained unmatched. CDR1 DFQATT and CDR2 SNEGSKA come from the germline V gene (reference sequence). Here the CDR3 reads CSARDLGLASYNEQFF. As DNA, the CDR3 is TGCAGTGCTAGAGATCTTGGACTAGCGTCATACAATGAGCAGTTCTTC.

This clonotype was seen at least ten times. The CDR3 nucleotides read TGCAGTGCTGAAAATTCGGGGACAGATACGCAGTATTTT. Amino acids: CSAENSGTDTQYF. This chain uses TRBV20-1 with TRBJ2-3; D may be TRBD2 (5 bases). Trimming took 5 bases from V and 3 from J, leaving 12 bases between them. The CDR3 spans 13 residues. Per the germline V gene, CDR1 is DFQATT and CDR2 is SNEGSKA (reference sequence).

The CDR3 here is CASSLEASSDTQYF. The CDR3 coding sequence is TGCGCCAGCAGCTTGGAGGCTAGCTCAGATACGCAGTATTTT. V usage is TRBV5-1 and J usage is TRBJ2-3; D may be TRBD2 (5 bases). CDR3 length: 14 amino acids. V dropped 0 bases and J dropped 4 bases, with 9 bases sitting between them. The germline gives CDR1 SGHRS, CDR2 YFSETQ.

There are many counts of this clonotype. J is TRBJ1-5 and V is TRBV20-1; 10 bases align to TRBD1. The V segment lost 3 bases and the J segment 7 bases; nucleotides outside the gene matches: 6. The CDR3 has 14 residues. CDR1 and CDR2 (germline): DFQATT, SNEGSKA (reference sequence). The CDR3 DNA sequence: TGCAGTGCTAGGGGGGACAGGGGAATACAGCCCCAGCATTTT. This gives the protein CSARGDRGIQPQHF.

This clonotype was seen ten or more times. The chain employs TRBV7-2 and TRBJ2-5; 9 positions agree with TRBD1. The CDR3 covers 13 residues. CDR1 SGHTA and CDR2 FQGNSA come from the germline V gene. V shed 5 bases, J shed 5 bases, and the junction held 3 bases outside the gene matches. Written as DNA, the CDR3 is TGTGCCAGCAGCCGGGACAGGGAGGAGACCCAGTACTTC. It translates to CASSRDREETQYF.

This clonotype showed up many times. The chain recombines TRBV7-9 with TRBJ2-2; TRBD1 matches 10 bases. V was clipped by 3 bases and J by 2 bases; unmatched bases: 3. From germline, CDR1 is SEHNR and CDR2 FQNEAQ (reference sequence). CDR3 size: 16 residues. The CDR3 is CASSFPTGGNTGELFF. The DNA for the CDR3 is TGTGCCAGCAGCTTCCCGACAGGGGGCAACACCGGGGAGCTGTTTTTT.

There are many counts of this clonotype. The chain links TRBV20-1 to TRBJ2-7; TRBD1 matches at 7 bases. V gave up 6 bases and J gave up 0 bases; unmatched junction bases: 11. Germline V gives CDR1 DFQATT, CDR2 SNEGSKA (reference sequence). CDR3 length: 15 residues. The CDR3 bases are TGCAGTGCCCAACTCAGGGGACAGACCTCCTACGAGCAGTACTTC. Translating it yields CSAQLRGQTSYEQYF.

This clonotype was seen ten or more times. The chain recombines TRBV19 with TRBJ2-1; D is possibly TRBD1 (5 bases). From germline, CDR1 is LNHDA and CDR2 SQIVND (reference sequence). V lost 1 base and J 6 bases, leaving 13 bases between the germline ends. This CDR3 contains 15 residues. CDR3: CASSIVYVGANEQFF. The CDR3 region has the DNA TGTGCCAGTAGTATAGTCTACGTAGGGGCCAATGAGCAGTTCTTC.

This clonotype was recorded many times. V and J are TRBV29-1 and TRBJ1-1; no reliable D call. V lost 7 bases to trimming and J lost 1 base, with 10 bases between them. The CDR3 spans 12 residues. CDR1 is SQVTM and CDR2 is ANQGSEA in the germline V gene. The CDR3 protein is CSALVQNTEAFF. Here the CDR3 DNA reads TGCAGCGCCCTGGTTCAGAACACTGAAGCTTTCTTT.

The chain links TRBV4-2 to TRBJ1-1; D remains ambiguous. From germline, CDR1 is LGHNA and CDR2 YNFKEQ. This CDR3 has 14 residues. V was clipped by 1 base and J by 11 bases, with 17 bases between them. CDR3 in amino acids: CASSQATVDAGAFF. In DNA form, the CDR3 reads TGTGCCAGCAGCCAAGCCACCGTAGATGCTGGCGCTTTCTTT.

This clonotype has ten or more counts. The chain recombines TRBV29-1 with TRBJ1-4; D remains ambiguous. The CDR3 spans 13 residues. Germline V gene sequence: CDR1 SQVTM, CDR2 ANQGSEA. V was shortened by 4 bases and J by 7 bases, with 13 bases between the two germline ends. The CDR3 DNA reads as TGCAGCGTTGGAAGTAGGGAAAGTGAAAAACTGTTTTTT. The encoded protein is CSVGSRESEKLFF.

The V call is TRBV12-3 or TRBV12-4, the J call TRBJ1-1; D is unclear. Trimming shortened V by 4 bases and J by 6 bases, and 9 bases separated the two germline ends. The length of the CDR3 is 12 residues. CDR3 sequence: CASSYSIPEAFF. CDR3 nucleotide sequence: TGTGCCAGCAGTTATTCTATCCCTGAAGCTTTCTTT.

The table lists this clonotype with a few counts. This chain joins TRBV29-1 and TRBJ2-1, with D unclear. Trimming left V 7 bases short and J 2 bases short, with 9 bases between. The CDR3 sequence is 12 residues long. Looked up from germline, CDR1 is SQVTM and CDR2 is ANQGSEA. The CDR3 spells CSARVTYNEQFF. As DNA, the CDR3 is TGCAGCGCAAGGGTTACCTACAATGAGCAGTTCTTC.

This clonotype came up many times. The chain recombines TRBV9 with TRBJ2-3; no clear D gene. The length of the CDR3 is 14 residues. Trimming cost V 3 bases and J 2 bases, with 10 bases left between them. From germline, CDR1 is SGDLS and CDR2 YYNGEE. This chain's CDR3 is CASSAAVPTDTQYF. CDR3 nucleotide sequence: TGTGCCAGCAGCGCCGCCGTCCCCACAGATACGCAGTATTTT.